This T cell receptor (beta chain) came from a study of blood T cell repertoires in COVID-19. Study information: T cells, B-cell-depleted T cells, or PBMCs supplied cDNA or gDNA.

This table comes from immunoSEQ multiplex PCR, and its TCRdb copy is limited to in-frame clones, with some not included. The sample consists of about 15,000 clones, approximately 78% of them appearing once. CDR3 length: 16 amino acids. Trimming left V 0 bases short and J 4 bases short, with 15 bases between. CDR1 MGHRA and CDR2 YSYEKL come from the germline V gene. This clonotype was sampled from an elderly man with active or convalescent COVID-19. V gene TRBV4-1 combines with J gene TRBJ1-2; unclear D gene. Sequencing used peripheral blood. The CDR3 spells CASSQDVASQAYGYTF. CDR3 DNA: TGCGCCAGCAGCCAAGATGTGGCATCCCAGGCCTATGGCTACACCTTC.